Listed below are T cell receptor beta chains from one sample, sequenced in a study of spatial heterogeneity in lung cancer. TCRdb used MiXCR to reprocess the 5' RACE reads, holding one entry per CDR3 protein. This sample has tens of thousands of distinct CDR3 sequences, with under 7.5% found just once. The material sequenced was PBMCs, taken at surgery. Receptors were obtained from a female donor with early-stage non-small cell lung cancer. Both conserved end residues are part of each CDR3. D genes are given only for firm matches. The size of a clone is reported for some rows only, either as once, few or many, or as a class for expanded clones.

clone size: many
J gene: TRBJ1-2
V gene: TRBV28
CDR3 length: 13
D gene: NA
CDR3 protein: CASSLTVDYGYTF
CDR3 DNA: TGTGCCAGCAGCCTGACCGTAGACTATGGCTACACCTTC

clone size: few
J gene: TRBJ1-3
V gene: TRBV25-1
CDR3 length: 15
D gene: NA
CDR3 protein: CASSPNWGTGNTIYF
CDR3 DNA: TGTGCCAGCAGTCCGAATTGGGGGACTGGAAACACCATATATTTT

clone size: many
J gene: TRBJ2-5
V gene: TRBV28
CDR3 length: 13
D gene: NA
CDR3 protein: CASRLGGQETQYF
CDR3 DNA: TGTGCCAGCAGGTTAGGCGGTCAAGAGACCCAGTACTTC

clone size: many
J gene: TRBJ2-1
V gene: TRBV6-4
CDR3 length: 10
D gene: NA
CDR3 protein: CASIYNEQFF
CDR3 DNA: TGTGCCAGCATTTACAATGAGCAGTTCTTC

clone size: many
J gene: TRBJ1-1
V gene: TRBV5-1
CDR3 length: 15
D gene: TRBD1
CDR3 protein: CASSFRGTGPNEAFF
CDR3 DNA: TGCGCCAGCAGCTTTCGGGGGACAGGGCCGAATGAAGCTTTCTTT

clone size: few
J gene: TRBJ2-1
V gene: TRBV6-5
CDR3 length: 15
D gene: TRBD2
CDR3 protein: CASSYGGGERNEQFF
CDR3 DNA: TGTGCCAGCAGTTACGGCGGGGGAGAGAGGAATGAGCAGTTCTTC

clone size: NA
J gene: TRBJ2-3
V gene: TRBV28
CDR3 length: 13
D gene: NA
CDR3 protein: CASTTLGADTQYF
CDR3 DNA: TGTGCCAGCACCACATTAGGGGCAGATACGCAGTATTTT

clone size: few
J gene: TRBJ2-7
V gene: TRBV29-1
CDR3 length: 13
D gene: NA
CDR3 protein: CSVGPSSSYEQYF
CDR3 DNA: TGCAGCGTTGGGCCTAGCAGCTCCTACGAGCAGTACTTC

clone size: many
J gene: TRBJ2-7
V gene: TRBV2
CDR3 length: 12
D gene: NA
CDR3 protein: CASAGQSYEQYF
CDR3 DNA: TGTGCCAGCGCCGGACAGTCCTACGAGCAGTACTTC

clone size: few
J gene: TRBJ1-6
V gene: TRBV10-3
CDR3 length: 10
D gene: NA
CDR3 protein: CAIKVSPLHF
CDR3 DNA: TGTGCCATCAAGGTCTCACCCCTCCACTTT

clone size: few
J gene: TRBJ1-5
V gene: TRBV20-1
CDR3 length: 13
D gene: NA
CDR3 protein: CSARDPVNQPQHF
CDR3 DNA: TGCAGTGCTAGAGATCCCGTCAATCAGCCCCAGCATTTT

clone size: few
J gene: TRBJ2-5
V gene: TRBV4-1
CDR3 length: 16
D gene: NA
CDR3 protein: CASSQGRDGYQETQYF
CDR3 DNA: TGCGCCAGCAGCCAAGGAAGGGATGGGTACCAAGAGACCCAGTACTTC

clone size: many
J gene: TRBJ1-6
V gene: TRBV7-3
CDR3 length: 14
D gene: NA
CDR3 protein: CASSSTGSRSPLHF
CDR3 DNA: TGTGCCAGCAGCTCAACCGGGAGCAGGTCACCCCTCCACTTT